The clone carrying this T cell receptor beta chain was seen a few times. J was trimmed by 4 bases and V by 3 bases; bases with no gene match: 12. This CDR3 is built from 17 residues. CDR1 is SGHVS, CDR2 FQNEAQ, per germline. The data were taken from a study of blood T cell repertoires in COVID-19. At the level of the study: PBMCs, B-cell-depleted T cells, or T cells provided the cDNA or gDNA that made up the material.

Original processing notes: Cell counts per sample came from amplifying reference gene primers. Produced via immunoSEQ multiplex PCR; TCRdb's table is partial and in-frame only. V and J calls and clone size are copied from that table; D and trimming were computed from the DNA. The sample consists of 150,000 to 200,000 clones, roughly 76% of them appearing once. The chain employs TRBV7-8 and TRBJ1-3, with 7 bases fitting TRBD1. The TCR sequence derives from a woman aged 45-65 years with active or convalescent COVID-19. The specimen was peripheral blood. The CDR3 nucleotides are TGTGCCAGCAGCTTTGCGATGGCAAGGGGGCCCGGAAACACCATATATTTT. This codes for CASSFAMARGPGNTIYF.